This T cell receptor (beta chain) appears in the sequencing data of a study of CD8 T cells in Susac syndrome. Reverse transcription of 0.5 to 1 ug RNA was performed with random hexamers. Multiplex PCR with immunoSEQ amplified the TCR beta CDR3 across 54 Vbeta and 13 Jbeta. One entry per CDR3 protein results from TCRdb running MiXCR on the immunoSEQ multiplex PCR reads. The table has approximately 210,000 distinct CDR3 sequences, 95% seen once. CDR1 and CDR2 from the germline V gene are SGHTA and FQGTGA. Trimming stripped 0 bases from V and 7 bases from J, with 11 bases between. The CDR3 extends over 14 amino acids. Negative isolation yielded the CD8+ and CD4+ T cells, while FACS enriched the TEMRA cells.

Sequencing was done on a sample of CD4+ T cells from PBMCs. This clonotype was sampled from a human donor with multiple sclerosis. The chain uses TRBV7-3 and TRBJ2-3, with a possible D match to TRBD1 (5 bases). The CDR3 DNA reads TGTGCCAGCAGCTTAACGGGGCTGGGGTATACGCAGTATTTT. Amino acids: CASSLTGLGYTQYF.